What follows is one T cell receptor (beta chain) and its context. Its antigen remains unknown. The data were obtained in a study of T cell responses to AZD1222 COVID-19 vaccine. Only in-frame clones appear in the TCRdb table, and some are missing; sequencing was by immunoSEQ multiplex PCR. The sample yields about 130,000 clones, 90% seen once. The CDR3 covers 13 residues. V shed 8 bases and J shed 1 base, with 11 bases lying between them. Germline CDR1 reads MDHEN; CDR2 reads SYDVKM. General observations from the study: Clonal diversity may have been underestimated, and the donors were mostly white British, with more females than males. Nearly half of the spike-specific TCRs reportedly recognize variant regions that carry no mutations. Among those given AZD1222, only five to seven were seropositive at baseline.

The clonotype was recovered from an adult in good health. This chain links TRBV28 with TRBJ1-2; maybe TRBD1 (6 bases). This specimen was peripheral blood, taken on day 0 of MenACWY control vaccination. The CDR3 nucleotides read TGTGCCAGCCAGACAGGTCTTAACTATGGCTACACCTTC. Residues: CASQTGLNYGYTF.